The 4 T cell receptor beta chains below come from one sample, sequenced in a study of OX40 agonist ivuxolimab in advanced cancers. Library construction relied on the immunoSEQ multiplex PCR assay. TCRdb limited this immuneACCESS table to in-frame rearrangements with V and J called. A share of clones is missing; checked studies link under half to unresolved V genes, and the rest is unexplained. A total of 65,000 to 85,000 clones appear in this sample, 85% of them only once. The top ten clonotypes cover about 0.76% of the sample. Sample: CD4+ or CD8+ T cells sorted from blood, taken in a trial of the OX40 agonist ivuxolimab. Every receptor here comes from an adult with an advanced solid tumor such as melanoma, head and neck, liver or kidney cancer.

This clone counts as medium-sized. The rearrangement joins TRBV7-2 to TRBJ1-1; D is unclear. The ends were cut back, 6 bases at V and 0 bases at J, with 5 bases in the middle. CDR1 SGHTA and CDR2 FQGNSA come from the germline V gene. This CDR3 spans 12 amino acids. DNA of the CDR3: TGTGCCAGCAGTCAAGTGAACACTGAAGCTTTCTTT. Its protein is CASSQVNTEAFF.

The sample holds a few counts of this clone. The chain couples TRBV19 to TRBJ1-6; the D is unclear. Germline CDR1 is LNHDA and CDR2 is SQIVND (reference sequence). The CDR3 totals 16 residues. Trimming shortened V by 5 bases and J by 5 bases, and 16 bases separated the two germline ends. The DNA of the CDR3 is TGTGCCAGTAGTCTGGGCGGCTCGCCTGATAATTCACCCCTCCACTTT. Its protein is CASSLGGSPDNSPLHF.

This clone was picked up one time. V usage is TRBV21-1 and J usage is TRBJ2-5; the table's D call, TRBD1, was not checked against the DNA. TRBV21-1 counts as a pseudogene. The CDR3 covers 14 residues. DNA of the CDR3: TGTGCCAGCAGCAACCCGGACAGGAGCGAGACCCAGTACTTC. As protein: CASSNPDRSETQYF.

The chain couples TRBV28 to TRBJ2-5; a weak D match, TRBD1 (6 bases). The CDR3 sequence is 18 residues long. Looked up from germline, CDR1 is MDHEN and CDR2 is SYDVKM. Trimming took 5 bases from V and 1 from J, leaving 23 bases between them. The chain's CDR3 is CASSRQPTGIISQETQYF. In DNA, the CDR3 is TGTGCCAGCAGTCGACAGCCCACAGGGATTATTAGCCAAGAGACCCAGTACTTC.